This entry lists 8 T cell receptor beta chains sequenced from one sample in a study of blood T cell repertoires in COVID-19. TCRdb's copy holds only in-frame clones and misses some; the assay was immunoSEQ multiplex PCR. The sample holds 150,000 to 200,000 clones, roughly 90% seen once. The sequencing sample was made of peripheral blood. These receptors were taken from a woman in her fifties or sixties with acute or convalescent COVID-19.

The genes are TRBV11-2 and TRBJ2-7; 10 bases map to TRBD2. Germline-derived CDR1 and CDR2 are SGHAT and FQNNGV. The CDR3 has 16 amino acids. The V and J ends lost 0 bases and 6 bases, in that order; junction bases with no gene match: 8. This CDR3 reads CASSLDSSGGAIEQYF. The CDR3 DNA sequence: TGTGCCAGCAGCTTAGATTCGAGCGGGGGGGCCATCGAGCAGTACTTC.

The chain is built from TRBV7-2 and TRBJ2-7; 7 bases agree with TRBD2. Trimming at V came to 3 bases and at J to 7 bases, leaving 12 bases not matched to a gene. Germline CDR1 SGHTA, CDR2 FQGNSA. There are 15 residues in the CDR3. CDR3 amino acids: CASSLDGLETLEQYF. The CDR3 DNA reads TGTGCCAGCAGCTTGGACGGACTAGAGACTTTGGAGCAGTACTTC.

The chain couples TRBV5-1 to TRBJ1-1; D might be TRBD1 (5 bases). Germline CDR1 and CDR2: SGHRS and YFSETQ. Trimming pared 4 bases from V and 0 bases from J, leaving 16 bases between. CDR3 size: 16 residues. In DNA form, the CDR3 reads TGCGCCAGCAGCCTATGGCCACAGGACATGAACACTGAAGCTTTCTTT. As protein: CASSLWPQDMNTEAFF.

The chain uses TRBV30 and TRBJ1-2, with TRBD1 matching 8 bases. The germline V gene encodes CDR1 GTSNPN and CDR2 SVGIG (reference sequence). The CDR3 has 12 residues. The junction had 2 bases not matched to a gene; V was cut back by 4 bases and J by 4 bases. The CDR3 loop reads CAWKDRAYGYTF. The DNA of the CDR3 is TGTGCCTGGAAGGACAGGGCCTATGGCTACACCTTC.

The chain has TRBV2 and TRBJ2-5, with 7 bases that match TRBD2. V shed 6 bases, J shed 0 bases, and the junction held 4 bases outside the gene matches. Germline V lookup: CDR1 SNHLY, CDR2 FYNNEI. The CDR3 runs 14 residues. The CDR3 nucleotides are TGTGCCAGCAGACTAGCGCTACACCAAGAGACCCAGTACTTC. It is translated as CASRLALHQETQYF. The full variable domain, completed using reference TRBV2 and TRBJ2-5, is EPEVTQTPSHQVTQMGQEVILRCVPISNHLYFYWYRQILGQKVEFLVSFYNNEISEKSEIFDDQFSVERPDGSNFTLKIRSTKLEDSAMYFCASRLALHQETQYFGPGTRLLVL.

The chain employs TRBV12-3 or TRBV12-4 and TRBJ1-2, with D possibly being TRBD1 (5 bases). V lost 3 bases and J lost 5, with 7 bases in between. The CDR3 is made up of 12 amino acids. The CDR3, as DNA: TGTGCCAGCAGTTTGGAGGGGTATGGCTACACCTTC. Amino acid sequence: CASSLEGYGYTF.

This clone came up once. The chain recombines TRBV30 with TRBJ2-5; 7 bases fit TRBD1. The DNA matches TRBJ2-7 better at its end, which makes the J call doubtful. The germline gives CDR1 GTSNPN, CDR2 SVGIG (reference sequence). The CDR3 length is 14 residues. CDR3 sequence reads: CAWSGPGQIYEQYF. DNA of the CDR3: TGTGCCTGGAGTGGGCCGGGACAGATCTACGAGCAGTACTTC.

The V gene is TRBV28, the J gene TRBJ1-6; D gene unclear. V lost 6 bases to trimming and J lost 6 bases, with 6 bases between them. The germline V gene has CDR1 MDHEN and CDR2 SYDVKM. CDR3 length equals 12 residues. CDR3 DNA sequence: TGTGCCAGCAGCCGGGTTAATTCACCCCTCCACTTT. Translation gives CASSRVNSPLHF.